The entry that follows covers one T cell receptor (beta chain) sequence. Expressed TCRB transcripts were sequenced because the isolated RNA had all been reverse transcribed beforehand. Sequencing was performed with immunoSEQ multiplex PCR; in TCRdb, only in-frame clones are kept and a portion is missing. The sample includes around 240,000 clones, about 70% of them seen just once. The data are from a study of beta chain features in type 1 diabetes. After removal of 3 bases from V and 6 bases from J, the junction contained 5 bases not matched to a gene. The CDR3 covers 14 residues. Germline V gene data show CDR1 as ENHRY and CDR2 as SYGVKD.

The sequenced sample was naive CD4+ T cells from blood. V usage is TRBV10-3 and J usage is TRBJ2-1; 7 bases map to TRBD1. The sequence was collected from a man aged 25 to 40 in good health. CDR3 DNA sequence: TGTGCCATCAGTGAACGGACAGGCCGCAATGAGCAGTTCTTC. As protein: CAISERTGRNEQFF.